This T cell receptor (beta chain) emerged from a study of blood T cells in healthy people across ages. Germline assignment: CDR1 GTSNPN and CDR2 SVGIG (reference sequence). CDR3 length equals 14 residues. Trimming cost V 2 bases and J 2 bases, with 11 bases left between them. This clonotype has only a few counts. Next came a second PCR, run for about 7 to 12 cycles, which used a sample-barcoded 5' primer along with a J-beta primer mix. TCRdb re-called the 5' RACE reads through MiXCR, storing one row per CDR3 protein. The data contain 800,000 or so distinct CDR3 sequences, more than 20% of them singletons. The same data also went into a second study, on T cells of mothers and their children. As reported in that work: Overlap in related mother-child pairs always slightly exceeded unrelated pairs, never significantly.

The V and J genes are TRBV30 and TRBJ2-3; possible D gene TRBD2, 6 bases. Sequencing was performed on blood. This receptor was taken from a boy younger than 18 in good health. The CDR3 here is CAWSPGENTDTQYF. CDR3 DNA: TGTGCCTGGAGTCCGGGGGAGAACACAGATACGCAGTATTTT.